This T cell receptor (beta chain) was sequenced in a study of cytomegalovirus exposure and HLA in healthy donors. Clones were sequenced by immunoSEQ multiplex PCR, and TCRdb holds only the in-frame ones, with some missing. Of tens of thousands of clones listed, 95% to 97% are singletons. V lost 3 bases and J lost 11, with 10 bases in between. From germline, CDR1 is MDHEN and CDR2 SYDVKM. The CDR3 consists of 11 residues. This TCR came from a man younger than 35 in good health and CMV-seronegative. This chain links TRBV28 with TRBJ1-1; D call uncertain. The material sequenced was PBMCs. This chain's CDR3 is CASSFGTRAFF. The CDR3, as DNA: TGTGCCAGCAGTTTTGGCACGAGGGCTTTCTTT.